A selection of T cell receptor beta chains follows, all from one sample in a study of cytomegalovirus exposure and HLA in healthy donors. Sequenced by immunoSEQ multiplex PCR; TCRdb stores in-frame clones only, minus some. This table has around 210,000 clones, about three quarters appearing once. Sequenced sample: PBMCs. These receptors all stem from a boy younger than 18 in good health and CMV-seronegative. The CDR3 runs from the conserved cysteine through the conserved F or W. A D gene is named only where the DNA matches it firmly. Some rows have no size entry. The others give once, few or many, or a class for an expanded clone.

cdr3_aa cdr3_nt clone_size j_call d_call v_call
CASSLVSNQPQHF TGTGCCAGCAGCCTCGTTAGCAATCAGCCCCAGCATTTT NA TRBJ1-5 NA TRBV7-9
CSVGTGAGANVLTF TGCAGCGTCGGTACAGGGGCTGGGGCCAACGTCCTGACTTTC NA TRBJ2-6 TRBD1 TRBV29-1
CASTRRPGTANTEAFF TGTGCCAGCACCCGCCGGCCCGGGACAGCGAACACTGAAGCTTTCTTT NA TRBJ1-1 TRBD1 TRBV27
CSVSGGFFGNNEQFF TGCAGCGTGAGCGGGGGGTTCTTCGGGAACAATGAGCAGTTCTTC NA TRBJ2-1 TRBD2 TRBV29-1
CASSYTGEPGGEQFF TGTGCCAGCAGTTACACGGGAGAGCCCGGGGGTGAGCAGTTCTTC NA TRBJ2-1 NA TRBV6-6
CASSEGRLNTEAFF TGTGCCAGCAGTGAAGGTCGGTTGAACACTGAAGCTTTCTTT few TRBJ1-1 NA TRBV6-1
CASSYSTGPQPQHF TGTGCCAGCAGTTACTCGACAGGGCCTCAGCCCCAGCATTTT NA TRBJ1-5 TRBD1 TRBV6-6
CASSEAGIYEQYF TGTGCCAGCAGTGAGGCGGGGATCTACGAGCAGTACTTC NA TRBJ2-7 NA TRBV6-1
CASSLDRGRAEAFF TGCGCCAGCAGCTTAGACAGGGGTAGGGCTGAAGCTTTCTTT NA TRBJ1-1 TRBD1 TRBV5-1
CASSKDRDDYEQYF TGTGCCAGCAGTAAGGACAGGGATGACTACGAGCAGTACTTC few TRBJ2-7 TRBD1 TRBV6-6
CASGQGGAGSTEAFF TGCGCCAGCGGGCAAGGGGGCGCGGGGTCTACTGAAGCTTTCTTT NA TRBJ1-1 TRBD1 TRBV10-1
CASSEAGQGYGYTF TGTGCCAGCAGTGAAGCTGGACAGGGCTATGGCTACACCTTC NA TRBJ1-2 TRBD1 TRBV2
CASLRSGTSYNEQFF TGTGCCAGCTTGCGTAGCGGAACCTCCTACAATGAGCAGTTCTTC NA TRBJ2-1 NA TRBV27
CASSLTSGGTAKNIQYF TGTGCCAGCAGCTTAACTAGCGGGGGGACGGCCAAAAACATTCAGTACTTC NA TRBJ2-4 TRBD2 TRBV7-3
CASTSTGWEGDTQYF TGTGCCAGCACCTCGACCGGGTGGGAGGGAGATACGCAGTATTTT NA TRBJ2-3 TRBD2 TRBV9
CASSHPGQGPEAFF TGCGCCAGCAGCCATCCCGGACAGGGTCCTGAAGCTTTCTTT NA TRBJ1-1 TRBD1 TRBV4-1
CASSSGQGVFYGYTF TGTGCCAGCAGTTCTGGACAGGGGGTCTTCTATGGCTACACCTTC NA TRBJ1-2 TRBD1 TRBV11-1
CASGWAVNDRVRYEQYF TGTGCTAGTGGTTGGGCCGTAAATGACAGGGTAAGGTACGAGCAGTACTTC NA TRBJ2-7 TRBD1 TRBV12-5
CASSLGQGVSSNYGYTF TGTGCCAGCAGCCTCGGACAGGGGGTTTCCTCTAACTATGGCTACACCTTC NA TRBJ1-2 TRBD1 TRBV13
CASSQSTGAKNEKLFF TGTGCCAGCAGCCAGTCGACAGGGGCCAAAAATGAAAAACTGTTTTTT NA TRBJ1-4 TRBD1 TRBV4-2